These T cell receptor beta chains were read from a single sample in a study of CD8+CD57+ T cells in acquired aplastic anemia. Each CDR3 protein is one row after TCRdb ran MiXCR on the reads. The sample has under 200,000 distinct CDR3 sequences; around 52% are singletons. The material sequenced was sorted CD4+, CD8+, or CD8+CD57+ T cells (not recorded which) from PBMCs. The receptors come from a human donor with aplastic anemia. Both conserved end residues are part of each CDR3.

v_call cdr3_aa
TRBV7-9 CASSLQTGYNSPLHF
TRBV15 CATSSLGVSNQPQHF
TRBV20-1 CSARAPNTGELFF
TRBV7-8 CASSLGSHEAFF
TRBV29-1 CSGIQGTEQFF
TRBV4-1 CASSQAATFNEQLF
TRBV2 CASSDSGANVLTF
TRBV6-6 CASRSGGQETQYF
TRBV2 CASSVHGGSTEAFF
TRBV7-2 CASSLPWGGQEGSVDETQYF
TRBV2 CASRWSGLNSPLHF
TRBV5-1 CASSLGQVNTEAFF
TRBV10-3 CAISDEAANYGYTF
TRBV24-1 CATSDLQYNEQFF
TRBV12-3/TRBV12-4 CASSLVVGTGREKLFF
TRBV7-8 CASSLAEGAALGAFF
TRBV9 CASSVALPGRAPDTQYF
TRBV29-1 CSVGGRTKWTQYF
TRBV10-3 CAISEFGNEAFF
TRBV2 CASRGQGNQPQHF
TRBV5-6 CASSHQDRALHF
TRBV19 CASSIDLGRGPSTEAFF
TRBV7-9 CASSSRDYPYEQYF
TRBV5-6 CASSGRPYGYTF
TRBV24-1 CATSDQTPTGRNEQFF
TRBV5-1 CASSPGQNYGYTF
TRBV11-2 CASSSGTTSGGTDTQYF
TRBV2 CASSEGLWLGYTF
TRBV12-3/TRBV12-4 CASSLLPTGVYEQFF
TRBV3-1 CASSQAPQVTYGYTF
TRBV30 CAWSVLAGPQETQYF
TRBV7-1 CASSSSGGSYGYTF
TRBV3-1 CASSQRGGPYNEQFF
TRBV11-1 CASSLRQGVGNQPQHF
TRBV11-2 CASSYPLAGIDTQYF
TRBV19 CASSMGPSTEAFF
TRBV30 CAWSVPGAPSYEQYF
TRBV7-9 CASSPTQGEAFF
TRBV12-3/TRBV12-4 CASSPSGDTIYF
TRBV24-1 CATSSAGSYEQYF
TRBV10-3 CAISAAGGHTDTQYF
TRBV3-1 CASSQDLAPSGEQFF
TRBV12-3/TRBV12-4 CASRETGGAGYTF
TRBV4-2 CASSPGQVGTDTQYF
TRBV27 CASSFSGGGLYEQYF
TRBV7-2 CASSPDRTQETQYF
TRBV19 CASSIGTAYGYTF
TRBV29-1 CSVGEGPYEQYF
TRBV6-5 CASSYANSYNEQFF
TRBV20-1 CSVGGLAKNIQYF
TRBV28 CASSLLGNSPLHF
TRBV5-1 CASSGWTSGTEGSYNEQFF
TRBV9 CASSVSDRQGVGNEQFF
TRBV24-1 CATSGAQGAVDTQYF
TRBV7-9 CASSSWTGGRYEQYF
TRBV5-4 CASSLLGLAGAADTQYF
TRBV2 CASSESGSYNEQFF
TRBV24-1 CATSDPRGGLAGANTGELFF
TRBV29-1 CSVPRDANYGYTF